This paragraph covers one TCR beta chain sequence. This CDR3 contains 15 residues. V shed 4 bases, J shed 4 bases, and the junction held 8 bases outside the gene matches. Germline-derived CDR1 and CDR2 are SGHRS and YFSETQ. The method was immunoSEQ multiplex PCR; TCRdb's version includes in-frame clones alone and lacks a portion of them. There are approximately 81,000 clones in the sample; around 91% occur only once, and around 10% lies in the top ten. This record comes from a study of blood T cell repertoires in COVID-19. The TCR was taken from a man in his 70s with active or convalescent COVID-19. Sequenced material: peripheral blood. The V call is TRBV5-1, the J call TRBJ1-2, with TRBD1 matching over 9 bases. CDR3 bases: TGCGCCAGCAGCCCGGAACAGGGGGCAGGCTATGGCTACACCTTC. Translating it yields CASSPEQGAGYGYTF.